A single T cell receptor beta chain is shown here with its context. Its antigen is as yet unknown. This sample was included in a study of CD8 T cells in Susac syndrome. Per germline, CDR1 LGHDT and CDR2 YNNKEL (reference sequence). J lost 4 bases, V lost 7 bases, and 14 bases had no gene match. The CDR3 is 16 residues long. RNA totalling about 0.45 to 1 ug underwent reverse transcription with random hexamers. The CDR3 of TCR beta was amplified by immunoSEQ multiplex PCR across 54 Vbeta and 13 Jbeta. TCRdb re-analysed the immunoSEQ multiplex PCR reads in MiXCR, keeping a single row per CDR3 protein. The sample holds about 190,000 distinct CDR3 sequences, 95% seen once. Broader study findings: It was acknowledged by the study that relatively few individuals were included in its TCR sequencing and HLA analysis. Total CD8+ repertoires held roughly 16 Susac-specific public clones, while CD8+ TEMRA repertoires held roughly five.

The chain uses TRBV3-1 and TRBJ2-3, with TRBD2 matching 7 bases. Sequencing used CD8+ T cells from PBMCs. This sequence was found in a human donor with Susac syndrome. As DNA, the CDR3 is TGTGCCAGCACCACCGGGGAGGGCAAAGGGGCAGATACGCAGTATTTT. Protein sequence: CASTTGEGKGADTQYF.